Below, 5 T cell receptor beta chains from the same sample are listed, as sequenced in a study of T-cell reconstitution after alpha-beta-depleted transplantation in children. The TCRbeta library incorporated unique molecular identifiers. TCRdb analysed the PCR reads with MiXCR anew, one entry per CDR3 protein. The sample shows 77,000 or so distinct CDR3 sequences, about a sixth of them seen only once. Specimen: PBMCs, mostly from graft donor cells, collected 360 days after TCRalphabeta/CD19-depleted stem cell transplant. All receptors derive from a male patient aged 2-9 years who had a stem cell transplant for acute lymphoblastic leukemia, so the T cells may come from the graft donor.

A few counts support this clonotype. V usage is TRBV12-3 or TRBV12-4 and J usage is TRBJ2-2; no firm D call. The CDR3 extends over 14 amino acids. Trimming removed 5 bases from V and 8 bases from J, with 15 bases in between. The CDR3 sequence: CASSLPWGRGELFF. The CDR3 nucleotides read TGTGCCAGCAGTCTCCCTTGGGGAAGGGGGGAGCTGTTTTTT.

This sequence joins TRBV27 and TRBJ2-6, with 7 bases identical to TRBD2. This CDR3 spans 17 amino acids. V shed 2 bases, J shed 0 bases, and the junction held 4 bases outside the gene matches. In germline, CDR1 is MNHEY, CDR2 SMNVEV (reference sequence). For the CDR3, the DNA is TGTGCCAGCAGTTTAAGACCGGGAGGCTCTGGGGCCAACGTCCTGACTTTC. Its protein is CASSLRPGGSGANVLTF.

The chain couples TRBV5-5 to TRBJ2-3, with D uncertain. V shed 4 bases and J shed 2 bases, with 5 bases lying between them. Germline V gene lookup returns CDR1 SGHKS and CDR2 YYEKEE (reference sequence). CDR3 size: 12 residues. In DNA form, the CDR3 reads TGTGCCAGCAGCCCAATCACAGATACGCAGTATTTT. As protein: CASSPITDTQYF.

This clonotype was seen repeatedly, ten times or more. This sequence joins TRBV6-5 and TRBJ2-7; 7 nucleotides line up with TRBD1. The trim removed 4 bases at V and 0 bases at J, leaving 9 bases unmatched. Germline values: CDR1 MNHEY, CDR2 SVGAGI. The CDR3 is 16 amino acids. CDR3 DNA sequence: TGTGCCAGCAGTTTCGACAGGGCCCTAAACTCCTACGAGCAGTACTTC. Translation: CASSFDRALNSYEQYF.

The J gene is TRBJ2-7, the V gene TRBV12-3 or TRBV12-4, with TRBD1 as a possible D gene (5 bases). The V and J ends lost 3 bases and 1 base respectively, with 7 bases between them. This CDR3 has 13 amino acids. The CDR3 is CASSFQGSYEQYF. In nucleotides, the CDR3 is TGTGCCAGCAGTTTTCAGGGATCCTACGAGCAGTACTTC.